These 14 T cell receptor beta chains came from one sample sequenced in a study of T cell responses to AZD1222 COVID-19 vaccine. Sequencing was performed with immunoSEQ multiplex PCR; in TCRdb, only in-frame clones are kept and a portion is missing. The sample includes approximately 81,000 clones, roughly 85% of them seen just once. The material sequenced was peripheral blood, taken 28 days after the second AZD1222 dose. These receptors came from an adult who received the AZD1222 COVID-19 vaccine.

The genes are TRBV5-1 and TRBJ2-1, with D perhaps matching TRBD2 (6 bases). The CDR3 spans 15 residues. Germline CDR1 reads SGHRS; CDR2 reads YFSETQ. V was pared by 0 bases and J by 6 bases, with 13 bases between. DNA of the CDR3: TGCGCCAGCAGCTTGGCCTTAGCGGCTTTCAATGAGCAGTTCTTC. This sequence encodes CASSLALAAFNEQFF.

The chain joins TRBV5-6 to TRBJ1-5, with 9 bases identical to TRBD1. The CDR3 sequence is 16 residues long. Germline V lookup: CDR1 SGHDT, CDR2 YYEEEE. The V gene end was trimmed by 2 bases and the J gene end by 5 bases; junction bases not matched to a gene: 8. CDR3: CASSLDRGSQDQPQHF. The CDR3 DNA follows: TGTGCCAGCAGCTTAGACAGGGGGAGTCAGGATCAGCCCCAGCATTTT.

This clone came up once. This chain links TRBV5-8 with TRBJ1-3, with no clear D. V was pared by 2 bases and J by 0 bases, with 9 bases between. Germline V CDR1 and CDR2: SGHTS, YDEGEE. The CDR3 extends over 15 amino acids. The CDR3 is CASSFSGSSGNTIYF. DNA for the CDR3: TGTGCCAGCAGCTTTTCGGGGAGCTCTGGAAACACCATATATTTT.

A single count supports this clone. The chain employs TRBV7-9 and TRBJ1-1, with D perhaps matching TRBD1 (6 bases). The length of the CDR3 is 15 residues. Trimming cost V 5 bases and J 1 base, with 14 bases left between them. Per the germline V gene, CDR1 is SEHNR and CDR2 is FQNEAQ (reference sequence). The CDR3, as DNA: TGTGCCAGCAGCCCACCTGGGGGACAGAACACTGAAGCTTTCTTT. Protein: CASSPPGGQNTEAFF.

This clone was detected only a few times. The sample has other DNA sequences that encode this CDR3 too. The chain uses TRBV7-2 and TRBJ1-5; D is unresolved. Looked up from germline, CDR1 is SGHTA and CDR2 is FQGNSA. The CDR3 consists of 15 residues. V was trimmed by 0 bases and J by 0 bases, leaving 6 bases between them. Written as DNA, the CDR3 is TGTGCCAGCAGCTTAGCTGGGATTAGCAATCAGCCCCAGCATTTT. As protein: CASSLAGISNQPQHF.

The chain couples TRBV9 to TRBJ2-1, with 10 bases matching TRBD1. Trimming at V came to 3 bases and at J to 9 bases, leaving 6 bases not matched to a gene. This CDR3 contains 14 residues. Germline CDR1 SGDLS, CDR2 YYNGEE. The CDR3 coding sequence is TGTGCCAGCAGCGCTTGGACAGGGGGTAGTGAGCAGTTCTTC. It yields the protein CASSAWTGGSEQFF.

The chain is built from TRBV6-2 or TRBV6-3 and TRBJ1-1, with D tentatively TRBD1 (5 bases). V was trimmed by 4 bases and J by 5 bases, leaving 26 bases between them. Per germline, CDR1 MNHEY and CDR2 SVGEGT. The CDR3 is made up of 18 amino acids. The CDR3 here is CASSSESLVGAGRTEAFF. CDR3 bases: TGTGCCAGCAGTTCTGAAAGTCTAGTCGGGGCAGGGAGGACTGAAGCTTTCTTT.

The genes are TRBV10-3 and TRBJ1-1, with TRBD1 matching 9 bases. Germline CDR1 and CDR2: ENHRY and SYGVKD. This CDR3 has 15 amino acids. J was trimmed by 2 bases and V by 6 bases; bases with no gene match: 7. Here the CDR3 reads CAIREDRGINTEAFF. The CDR3 nucleotides read TGTGCCATCAGAGAAGACAGGGGGATCAACACTGAAGCTTTCTTT.

The genes are TRBV4-3 and TRBJ1-3; 7 positions match TRBD1. The V segment lost 1 base and the J segment 0 bases; nucleotides outside the gene matches: 3. Looked up from germline, CDR1 is LGHNA and CDR2 is YSLEER. The CDR3 totals 16 residues. CDR3 coding DNA: TGCGCCAGCAGCCAAGGGGGACAGATCTCTGGAAACACCATATATTTT. Protein sequence: CASSQGGQISGNTIYF.

This chain uses TRBV3-1 (or the pseudogene TRBV3-2) with TRBJ1-1, with D possibly being TRBD1 (5 bases). The CDR3 is 15 residues long. Trimming shortened V by 4 bases and J by 0 bases, and 12 bases separated the two germline ends. Germline loops: CDR1 LGHDT, CDR2 YNNKEL (reference sequence). The CDR3 coding sequence is TGTGCCAGCAGCCCCTCCGGGGGACTGAACACTGAAGCTTTCTTT. This codes for CASSPSGGLNTEAFF.

This rearrangement joins TRBV27 to TRBJ1-6, with D hard to call. V was clipped by 6 bases and J by 4 bases, with 4 bases between them. CDR3 length: 12 residues. Germline V gene sequence: CDR1 MNHEY, CDR2 SMNVEV (reference sequence). This chain's CDR3 is CASRQYNSPLHF. CDR3 DNA sequence: TGTGCCAGCAGGCAATATAATTCACCCCTCCACTTT.

The gene calls are TRBV2 and TRBJ2-3; TRBD2 matches 7 bases. The CDR3 covers 11 residues. Germline CDR1 and CDR2: SNHLY and FYNNEI. Germline trimming cut 5 bases from V and 14 bases from J; bases unmatched to any gene: 7. Here the CDR3 reads CASSSGRIRYF. CDR3 bases: TGTGCCAGCAGTTCCGGGAGGATCAGGTATTTT.

The chain is built from TRBV27 and TRBJ2-7; D might be TRBD1 (6 bases). The CDR3 has 15 amino acids. V was shortened by 2 bases and J by 2 bases, with 13 bases between the two germline ends. Germline V gives CDR1 MNHEY, CDR2 SMNVEV (reference sequence). The CDR3 loop is CASSLRDTGAYEQYF. The CDR3 DNA follows: TGTGCCAGCAGTTTACGGGACACCGGCGCCTACGAGCAGTACTTC.

The chain links TRBV28 to TRBJ2-3; 10 nucleotides match TRBD1. CDR3 length: 13 residues. Looked up from germline, CDR1 is MDHEN and CDR2 is SYDVKM. Trimming took 10 bases from V and 3 from J; bases not matched to a gene: 4. This CDR3 is CATRTGGTDTQYF. As DNA, the CDR3 is TGTGCCACCCGGACAGGGGGAACAGATACGCAGTATTTT.